Listed below are T cell receptor beta chains from one sample, sequenced in a study of cytomegalovirus exposure and HLA in healthy donors. Produced via immunoSEQ multiplex PCR; TCRdb's table is partial and in-frame only. The table has hundreds of thousands of clones, 80% to 90% seen once. Sequencing input: PBMCs. Receptors were obtained from a woman younger than 30 in good health and CMV-seronegative. Both conserved end residues are trimmed from each CDR3. D genes are given only for firm matches.

v_call d_call cdr3_aa
TRBV2 TRBD1 ASGGRRQGSTSSSYEQY
TRBV29-1 TRBD1 SVEEGPGQGSVYEQY
TRBV2 NA ASSDPRREGIRGYT
TRBV27 TRBD2 ASRRIAGVGQETQY
TRBV5-1 TRBD2 ASSLPGLAADNEQF
TRBV19 NA ASSPTRVGPETQY
TRBV19 NA ASIKLPALYEQY
TRBV6-5 NA ASSPQLKLGTEAF
TRBV7-6 NA ASSPAPGNTGELF
TRBV20-1 NA SAPTKNIQY
TRBV5-4 NA ASSSEQLQGWQETQY
TRBV28 NA ASSSRPTGRYEQY
TRBV5-1 NA ASSLAGGTHSGNTIY
TRBV7-2 NA ASSLPLNEQF
TRBV15 NA ATSRGDGRTNQPQH
TRBV4-1 NA ASSLSGNNEQF
TRBV5-1 TRBD2 ASSLGIAGGLDTQY
TRBV15 TRBD1 ATGQGVSNQPQH
TRBV5-8 NA ASSLVQATGELF
TRBV6-6 NA ASSYLPSSYEQY
TRBV11-1 NA ASSLGLIYEQY
TRBV30 NA AWSRRGTQY
TRBV2 TRBD2 ASSDLGLAGGETQY
TRBV11-2 TRBD2 ASSPLAGGRETQY